This T cell receptor beta chain was documented in a study of blood T cell repertoires in COVID-19. Study-level background: Sites in the United States, Italy and Spain provided acute and convalescent COVID-19 samples. In each case, the material was cDNA or gDNA derived from T cells, B-cell-depleted T cells, or PBMCs.

Original data processing: Nucleated cell counts were estimated from reference gene primer amplification. This table comes from immunoSEQ multiplex PCR, and its TCRdb copy is limited to in-frame clones, with some not included. V and J calls and clone size come straight from that table; D and trimming were deduced from the DNA. Altogether about 120,000 clones are present, 86% being singletons, with the ten largest covering approximately 8.7%. The CDR3 sequence is 17 residues long. From germline, CDR1 is KGHDR and CDR2 SFDVKD. V trimming: 4 bases; J trimming: 3 bases; junction bases outside the gene matches: 9.

The V call is TRBV24-1, the J call TRBJ2-5; 11 bases are shared with TRBD2. The receptor's source is a man between 65 and 79 years old who had recovered from COVID-19. The sample consisted of peripheral blood. In nucleotides, the CDR3 is TGTGCCACCAGTGACCCGGCTAGCGGGAGGTTAAAAGAGACCCAGTACTTC. It is translated as CATSDPASGRLKETQYF.